The 28 T cell receptor beta chains below were found in one sample sequenced in a study of blood T cell repertoires in COVID-19. Clones were read by immunoSEQ multiplex PCR, and TCRdb kept only the in-frame ones, dropping some. The table includes approximately 130,000 clones, approximately 90% detected once. The sequencing input was peripheral blood. Every receptor here comes from a human donor in a cohort sampled during active COVID-19.

The chain joins TRBV30 to TRBJ2-7, with TRBD1 matching over 7 bases. The germline V gene has CDR1 GTSNPN and CDR2 SVGIG (reference sequence). This CDR3 has 14 amino acids. Unmatched junction bases numbered 11, after V lost 5 bases and J lost 4 bases. The CDR3 is CAWGVQGVVYEQYF. The CDR3 nucleotides read TGTGCCTGGGGAGTCCAGGGGGTCGTGTACGAGCAGTACTTC. The full variable domain, with the rest looked up from reference TRBV30 and TRBJ2-7, is SQTIHQWPATLVQPVGSPLSLECTVEGTSNPNLYWYRQAAGRGLQLLFYSVGIGQISSEVPQNLSASRPQDRQFILSSKKLLLSDSGFYLCAWGVQGVVYEQYFGPGTRLTVT.

The V call is TRBV6-6, the J call TRBJ2-7, with D maybe TRBD2 (6 bases). Germline-derived CDR1 and CDR2 are MNHNY and SVGAGI (reference sequence). The CDR3 totals 16 residues. Deletions cut 2 bases from V and 0 bases from J, with 14 bases between. The CDR3 nucleotides read TGTGCCAGCAGTTACCCCACGGGGGAATACTCCTACGAGCAGTACTTC. This encodes CASSYPTGEYSYEQYF.

The chain uses TRBV5-1 and TRBJ2-7, with a weak D call TRBD2 (6 bases). The CDR3 has 14 residues. Germline V gene data show CDR1 as SGHRS and CDR2 as YFSETQ. Trimming took off 5 bases at V and 2 bases at J, with 14 bases between the two ends. CDR3 DNA sequence: TGCGCCAGCAGTGTGGACTATGGGGCCTACGAGCAGTACTTC. Amino acids: CASSVDYGAYEQYF.

The chain recombines TRBV3-1 (or the pseudogene TRBV3-2) with TRBJ2-1; no clear D gene. Deletions cut 4 bases from V and 12 bases from J, with 16 bases between. The V gene's germline CDR1 is LGHDT and CDR2 YNNKEL (reference sequence). The CDR3 length is 13 residues. The CDR3 spells CASSPARFPGQFF. The CDR3, as DNA: TGTGCCAGCAGCCCCGCTAGGTTTCCCGGGCAGTTCTTC.

V and J are TRBV7-9 and TRBJ2-7, with 11 positions matching TRBD2. Germline V gene sequence: CDR1 SEHNR, CDR2 FQNEAQ (reference sequence). The V gene end was trimmed by 6 bases and the J gene end by 4 bases; junction bases not matched to a gene: 14. The length of the CDR3 is 17 residues. The CDR3 loop reads CASSPGSDSGGGYEQYF. The CDR3 coding sequence is TGTGCCAGCAGTCCGGGGTCGGATAGCGGGGGGGGGTACGAGCAGTACTTC.

This chain uses TRBV2 with TRBJ1-1, with D tentatively TRBD1 (6 bases). The V end lost 2 bases, the J end lost 0 bases, and 10 bases lay between the germline ends. Germline values: CDR1 SNHLY, CDR2 FYNNEI. CDR3 size: 15 residues. CDR3 loop: CASSEMAGVNTEAFF. Written as DNA, the CDR3 is TGTGCCAGCAGTGAAATGGCAGGGGTGAACACTGAAGCTTTCTTT.

This chain uses TRBV5-1 with TRBJ2-7; 7 bases are shared with TRBD1. The V gene end was trimmed by 7 bases and the J gene end by 3 bases; junction bases not matched to a gene: 13. The CDR3 sequence is 15 residues long. CDR1 SGHRS and CDR2 YFSETQ come from the germline V gene. CDR3 protein: CASGQEPSPLYEQYF. CDR3 DNA sequence: TGCGCCAGCGGACAGGAGCCATCTCCACTCTACGAGCAGTACTTC.

The chain links TRBV18 to TRBJ2-1, with 10 bases aligning to TRBD1. The CDR3 totals 15 residues. The germline gives CDR1 KGHSH, CDR2 LQKENI. V shed 5 bases, J shed 4 bases, and the junction held 5 bases outside the gene matches. The CDR3 DNA reads TGTGCCAGCTCAATCGGGACAGGGGCGTACAATGAGCAGTTCTTC. This gives the protein CASSIGTGAYNEQFF. The full variable domain, in which reference TRBV18 and TRBJ2-1 provide the parts outside the CDR3, is NAGVMQNPRHLVRRRGQEARLRCSPMKGHSHVYWYRQLPEEGLKFMVYLQKENIIDESGMPKERFSAEFPKEGPSILRIQQVVRGDSAAYFCASSIGTGAYNEQFFGPGTRLTVL.

This chain uses TRBV6-5 with TRBJ2-5, with TRBD1 as a possible D gene (5 bases). CDR1 is MNHEY and CDR2 is SVGAGI in the germline V gene. The CDR3 spans 15 residues. V lost 3 bases and J 3 bases, leaving 14 bases between the germline ends. The CDR3 DNA is TGTGCCAGCAGTTATATTGGCACAGGAGAAGAGACCCAGTACTTC. Its protein product is CASSYIGTGEETQYF.

J is TRBJ2-4 and V is TRBV30, with D possibly being TRBD2 (5 bases). The length of the CDR3 is 13 residues. Germline V CDR1 and CDR2: GTSNPN, SVGIG (reference sequence). V lost 8 bases and J lost 9, with 20 bases in between. In nucleotides, the CDR3 is TGTGCCCGAGGGCAGACCACGAAGGGCATTCAGTACTTC. Its protein product is CARGQTTKGIQYF.

The chain carries TRBV5-1 and TRBJ1-6; TRBD1 matches at 8 bases. Germline values: CDR1 SGHRS, CDR2 YFSETQ. The J segment lost 7 bases and the V segment lost 4 bases, leaving 4 bases of the junction unmatched. The CDR3 is 14 amino acids. CDR3 sequence reads: CASSPGQENSPLHF. The CDR3 bases are TGCGCCAGCAGCCCGGGACAGGAAAATTCACCCCTCCACTTT.

The rearrangement joins TRBV6-5 to TRBJ1-2, with 10 positions matching TRBD1. J lost 8 bases, V lost 2 bases, and 8 bases had no gene match. The CDR3 has 15 amino acids. Germline loops: CDR1 MNHEY, CDR2 SVGAGI. CDR3: CASSYTKTGGGGYTF. In DNA form, the CDR3 reads TGTGCCAGCAGTTACACAAAGACAGGGGGCGGCGGCTACACCTTC.

V usage is TRBV4-1 and J usage is TRBJ1-3; 7 positions agree with TRBD1. The CDR3 consists of 15 residues. The V segment lost 5 bases and the J segment 0 bases; nucleotides outside the gene matches: 4. The germline CDR1 and CDR2 sequences are MGHRA and YSYEKL. The CDR3 reads CASSSRDSSGNTIYF. The CDR3 DNA reads TGCGCCAGCAGCTCCCGGGACAGCTCTGGAAACACCATATATTTT.

The chain combines TRBV7-9 with TRBJ2-7, with a weak D call TRBD1 (6 bases). The CDR3 length is 13 residues. Looked up from germline, CDR1 is SEHNR and CDR2 is FQNEAQ (reference sequence). V shed 8 bases and J shed 7 bases, with 18 bases lying between them. This CDR3 reads CASPDPTGREQYF. CDR3 in DNA: TGTGCCAGCCCCGACCCAACAGGGCGTGAGCAGTACTTC.

Remarks on this clone: Its ends do not fully match the called genes, so a read error is possible. Other DNA sequences in this specimen translate into the identical CDR3. This chain joins TRBV4-2 and TRBJ1-4, with D possibly matching TRBD1 (5 bases). The germline CDR1 and CDR2 sequences are LGHNA and YNFKEQ. The CDR3 covers 17 residues. The CDR3 protein is CASSQGRGRGTNEKLFF. Here the CDR3 DNA reads TGTGCCAGCAGCCAAGGTCGTGGGAGGGGTACTAATGAAAAGCTGTTTTTT.

This clone was recorded a few times. This chain connects TRBV9 to TRBJ2-1, with 11 bases fitting TRBD2. V lost 5 bases, J lost 4 bases, and 8 bases stayed unmatched. CDR3 size: 16 residues. Germline V gene data show CDR1 as SGDLS and CDR2 as YYNGEE. The CDR3 DNA reads TGTGCCAGCAGAGCGACTCTAGCGGGAGGTTACAATGAGCAGTTCTTC. This translates into CASRATLAGGYNEQFF.

This chain uses TRBV7-9 with TRBJ1-1; D unclear. The V and J ends lost 3 bases and 11 bases respectively, with 22 bases between them. This CDR3 has 15 residues. CDR1 SEHNR and CDR2 FQNEAQ come from the germline V gene (reference sequence). The CDR3 here is CASSFSAVAPVEAFF. In nucleotides, the CDR3 is TGTGCCAGCAGCTTTTCAGCGGTTGCTCCGGTGGAGGCTTTCTTT. Supplemented by reference TRBV7-9 and TRBJ1-1, the full variable domain reads DTGVSQNPRHKITKRGQNVTFRCDPISEHNRLYWYRQTLGQGPEFLTYFQNEAQLEKSRLLSDRFSAERPKGSFSTLEIQRTEQGDSAMYLCASSFSAVAPVEAFFGQGTRLTVV.

V is TRBV14 and J is TRBJ2-1; 11 bases match TRBD2. Germline V gene lookup returns CDR1 SGHDN and CDR2 FVKESK. J gave up 8 bases and V 1 base, and 7 bases lay outside the gene matches. The CDR3 contains 16 residues. The chain's CDR3 is CASSQVASGRTDEQFF. The CDR3 region has the DNA TGTGCCAGCAGCCAAGTAGCTAGCGGGAGGACCGATGAGCAGTTCTTC.

To note about this clone: Other DNA sequences in the same sample also yield this CDR3. The J gene is TRBJ1-2, the V gene TRBV7-9; D call uncertain. CDR3 size: 12 residues. The V gene's germline CDR1 is SEHNR and CDR2 FQNEAQ (reference sequence). V lost 5 bases and J 3 bases, leaving 7 bases between the germline ends. DNA of the CDR3: TGTGCCAGCAGCCGTACGGACTATGGCTACACCTTC. Its translation is CASSRTDYGYTF.

This chain uses TRBV4-1 with TRBJ2-7; no clear D gene. This CDR3 comprises 15 residues. Germline lookup yields CDR1 MGHRA and CDR2 YSYEKL. The V end was cut by 3 bases, the J end by 0 bases, with 12 bases between. The CDR3: CASSHLYSSSYEQYF. The CDR3 nucleotides read TGCGCCAGCAGCCACCTTTATAGCAGCTCCTACGAGCAGTACTTC.

The V and J genes are TRBV11-2 and TRBJ2-7; D ambiguous. V was trimmed by 1 base and J by 0 bases, leaving 7 bases between them. Germline CDR1 is SGHAT and CDR2 is FQNNGV. The CDR3 is 14 residues long. The CDR3 DNA follows: TGTGCCAGCAGCTTAGTGGGCGACTCCTACGAGCAGTACTTC. Residues: CASSLVGDSYEQYF.

This rearrangement joins TRBV7-9 to TRBJ2-3, with 12 positions matching TRBD2. The germline gives CDR1 SEHNR, CDR2 FQNEAQ (reference sequence). The ends lost 5 bases at V and 4 bases at J; junction bases unmatched: 4. The CDR3 covers 15 residues. Written as DNA, the CDR3 is TGTGCCAGCAGCATGACTAGCGGGGGCGCAGATACGCAGTATTTT. Residues: CASSMTSGGADTQYF.

The chain joins TRBV19 to TRBJ2-1, with 7 bases identical to TRBD2. This CDR3 has 14 residues. Trimming removed 4 bases from V and 5 bases from J; junction bases left unmatched: 5. Germline V gene lookup returns CDR1 LNHDA and CDR2 SQIVND (reference sequence). The CDR3 bases are TGTGCCAGTAGTAAACTAGCGACGAACAATGAGCAGTTCTTC. It translates to CASSKLATNNEQFF. Full variable domain (remainder filled in from reference TRBV19 and TRBJ2-1): DGGITQSPKYLFRKEGQNVTLSCEQNLNHDAMYWYRQDPGQGLRLIYYSQIVNDFQKGDIAEGYSVSREKKESFPLTVTSAQKNPTAFYLCASSKLATNNEQFFGPGTRLTVL.

The chain couples TRBV9 to TRBJ1-2, with 7 bases fitting TRBD1. The germline gives CDR1 SGDLS, CDR2 YYNGEE. Trimming removed 4 bases from V and 3 bases from J; junction bases left unmatched: 9. The CDR3 consists of 15 residues. The CDR3 DNA follows: TGTGCCAGCAGCCGACAGGGATTAGCCTACTATGGCTACACCTTC. The encoded protein is CASSRQGLAYYGYTF.

This chain uses TRBV4-1 with TRBJ2-5; 10 nucleotides match TRBD2. This CDR3 has 14 residues. Germline CDR1 is MGHRA and CDR2 is YSYEKL. The V gene end was trimmed by 0 bases and the J gene end by 5 bases; junction bases not matched to a gene: 0. In nucleotides, the CDR3 is TGCGCCAGCAGCCAAGAGGGACTAGCGGAGACCCAGTACTTC. Translated, it gives CASSQEGLAETQYF.

The CDR3, as DNA: TGTGCCAGCAGTTACGAGGGCAGGGGGATGTCTGGCTACACCTTC. Protein: CASSYEGRGMSGYTF. The chain couples TRBV6-5 to TRBJ1-2; 7 bases match TRBD1. CDR1 is MNHEY and CDR2 is SVGAGI in the germline V gene. The junction had 10 bases not matched to a gene; V was cut back by 2 bases and J by 7 bases. The CDR3 is made up of 15 amino acids.

This clone appeared a single time. This chain joins TRBV7-8 and TRBJ1-1, with D maybe TRBD1 (5 bases). The germline gives CDR1 SGHVS, CDR2 FQNEAQ. Trimming cost V 0 bases and J 0 bases, with 14 bases left between them. The CDR3 runs to 17 residues. The CDR3 DNA reads as TGTGCCAGCAGCTTAGCACAGGCTTTTTCTATGAACACTGAAGCTTTCTTT. Its protein product is CASSLAQAFSMNTEAFF.

The chain uses TRBV6-1 and TRBJ1-5; D is uncertain. This CDR3 is built from 16 residues. The germline V gene encodes CDR1 MNHNS and CDR2 SASEGT. Trimming left V 3 bases short and J 0 bases short, with 12 bases between. The CDR3 loop is CASSERGGHSNQPQHF. CDR3 DNA sequence: TGTGCCAGCAGTGAGCGAGGAGGCCATAGCAATCAGCCCCAGCATTTT.